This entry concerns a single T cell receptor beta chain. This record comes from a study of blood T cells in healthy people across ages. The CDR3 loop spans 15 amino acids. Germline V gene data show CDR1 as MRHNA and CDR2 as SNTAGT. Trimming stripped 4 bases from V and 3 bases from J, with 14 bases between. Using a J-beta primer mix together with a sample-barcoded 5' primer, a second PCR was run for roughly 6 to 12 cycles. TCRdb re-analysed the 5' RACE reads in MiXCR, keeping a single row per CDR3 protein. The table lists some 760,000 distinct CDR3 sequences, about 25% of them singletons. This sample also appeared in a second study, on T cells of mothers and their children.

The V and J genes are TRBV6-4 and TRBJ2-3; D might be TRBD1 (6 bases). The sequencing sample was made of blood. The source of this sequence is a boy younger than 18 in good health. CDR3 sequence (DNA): TGTGCCAGCAGTGGTGAGACAGGACCAACAGATACGCAGTATTTT. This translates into CASSGETGPTDTQYF.